The present T cell receptor beta chain was sequenced within a study of T cells after yellow fever vaccination. Germline CDR1 SEHNR, CDR2 FQNEAQ (reference sequence). The CDR3 has 13 residues. With V trimmed by 7 bases and J by 11 bases, 7 bases remained unmatched. Using its own MiXCR run on the 5' RACE reads, TCRdb lists one record per CDR3 protein. The repertoire holds approximately 340,000 distinct CDR3 sequences, with more than 8.5% as singletons. This clonotype was detected only a few times. Antigen unknown. Study-wide results and caveats: A large majority of primary-vaccination clones showed up again after the booster (around 96% CD4, around 90% CD8).

Sequencing was performed on PBMCs, taken on the day of the first yellow fever vaccination. V gene TRBV7-9 combines with J gene TRBJ1-6, with 8 positions matching TRBD1. The source is a man younger than 30 who received the YFV17D yellow fever vaccine. The CDR3 DNA reads as TGTGCCAGCACCAATGGACAGGGAGCACCCCTCCACTTT. Encoded protein: CASTNGQGAPLHF.